This TCR beta chain appears in the sequencing data of a study of cytomegalovirus exposure and HLA in healthy donors. Study-wide results and limits: Specificity for CMV antigens was confirmed in vitro for a few of the CMV-associated chains.

The PCR had 60 Vbeta and 13 Jbeta primers. Method: immunoSEQ multiplex PCR; TCRdb's copy keeps in-frame clones and lacks some. Here the sample spans approximately 68,000 clones, around 80% being singletons. Concerning this clone: The target antigen is unknown. Other nucleotide sequences in the sample specify the same CDR3.

Healthy individuals who donated bone marrow served as the donors. The sequence came from a woman aged 25 to 45 in good health and CMV-seropositive. The sequencing sample was made of PBMCs.

The CDR3 loop is CAISPRQAAYNEQFF. DNA of the CDR3: TGCGCCATTAGCCCCCGACAAGCGGCATACAATGAGCAGTTCTTC. This sequence joins TRBV5-1 and TRBJ2-1; possible D gene TRBD2, 5 bases. The CDR3 covers 15 residues. With 9 bases removed from V and 4 bases from J, the gap between germline ends came to 20 bases. From germline, CDR1 is SGHRS and CDR2 YFSETQ.